Listed below are T cell receptor beta chains from one sample, sequenced in a study of shared clonotypes between healthy human individuals. Profiling relied on immunoSEQ multiplex PCR, and the TCRdb table lists in-frame clones only, not all of them. The repertoire holds around 990,000 clones, roughly 80% seen once, with 0.7% to 0.95% in the top ten. Input material: memory CD4+ T cells from PBMCs. These receptors all stem from a man younger than 35 in good health. Some clones in this sample may be carry-over from other donors' samples. The CDR3 runs from the conserved cysteine through the conserved F or W. A D gene is named only where the DNA matches it firmly. The listing skips clone size in some rows; elsewhere it reads once, few, many or a size class.

v_gene	j_gene	abundance	d_gene	CDR3aa	CDR3nt
TRBV7-6	TRBJ2-2	NA	NA	CASSSHWGTRDPGELFF	TGTGCCAGCAGCTCCCATTGGGGAACCCGAGACCCCGGGGAGCTGTTTTTT
TRBV10-3	TRBJ2-5	NA	TRBD2	CAIARLAPETQYF	TGTGCCATCGCCCGACTAGCCCCAGAGACCCAGTACTTC
TRBV7-6	TRBJ1-3	NA	NA	CASSLSAGFVSGNTIYF	TGTGCCAGCAGCTTATCGGCAGGGTTCGTCTCTGGAAACACCATATATTTT
TRBV5-5	TRBJ1-2	NA	TRBD1	CASSSTQGAGGYTF	TGTGCCAGCAGCTCGACCCAGGGGGCTGGTGGCTACACCTTC
TRBV5-1	TRBJ2-2	NA	TRBD2	CASSPGLADTGELFF	TGCGCCAGCAGCCCGGGACTAGCCGACACCGGGGAGCTGTTTTTT
TRBV28	TRBJ2-5	NA	NA	CASSSRLGETQYF	TGTGCCAGCAGTTCTCGCCTCGGGGAGACCCAGTACTTC
TRBV2	TRBJ1-2	NA	TRBD1	CASSGRQGNYGYTF	TGTGCCAGCAGTGGTCGACAGGGCAACTATGGCTACACCTTC
TRBV6-5	TRBJ1-1	NA	NA	CASRTNTNTEAFF	TGTGCCAGCAGAACCAACACGAACACTGAAGCTTTCTTT
TRBV7-2	TRBJ2-2	NA	NA	CASSFRGGTGELFF	TGTGCCAGCAGCTTTCGTGGGGGAACCGGGGAGCTGTTTTTT
TRBV29-1	TRBJ1-2	many	TRBD1	CSAVRPDRNYGYTF	TGCAGCGCTGTGCGCCCGGACAGGAACTATGGCTACACCTTC
TRBV7-8	TRBJ2-7	once	TRBD1	CASSDLFGTTGDEQYF	TGTGCCAGCAGCGACTTATTTGGGACCACAGGGGACGAGCAGTACTTC
TRBV28	TRBJ2-7	NA	NA	CASRSLMYEQYF	TGTGCCAGCAGGAGCTTGATGTACGAGCAGTACTTC
TRBV19	TRBJ1-5	few	NA	CASSPAGNQPQHF	TGTGCCAGTAGCCCCGCGGGAAATCAGCCCCAGCATTTT
TRBV13	TRBJ2-5	NA	TRBD2	CASSPRGRLAEEETQYF	TGTGCCAGCAGCCCTCGGGGACGCCTAGCGGAGGAAGAGACCCAGTACTTC
TRBV9	TRBJ2-7	once	NA	CASSVGAGSVSYEQYF	TGTGCCAGCAGCGTAGGTGCGGGATCGGTTTCCTACGAGCAGTACTTC
TRBV28	TRBJ2-7	few	NA	CASSLSPAYEQYF	TGTGCCAGCAGTTTATCTCCTGCCTACGAGCAGTACTTC
TRBV6-5	TRBJ1-1	NA	TRBD1	CASSLTGGTEAFF	TGTGCCAGCAGTTTGACAGGGGGCACTGAAGCTTTCTTT
TRBV6-6	TRBJ1-3	NA	NA	CASSYPPASAGNTIYF	TGTGCCAGCAGTTACCCCCCTGCGAGTGCTGGAAACACCATATATTTT
TRBV28	TRBJ2-3	few	TRBD1	CASGPTGTGLADTQYF	TGTGCCAGCGGACCAACCGGGACAGGGTTGGCAGATACGCAGTATTTT
TRBV7-9	TRBJ2-5	once	TRBD1	CASSSWDRAETQYF	TGTGCCAGCAGCTCCTGGGACAGGGCTGAGACCCAGTACTTC
TRBV6-1	TRBJ1-2	NA	NA	CASRAGHTPNYGYTF	TGTGCCAGCAGGGCCGGACACACCCCTAACTATGGCTACACCTTC
TRBV5-4	TRBJ2-6	NA	NA	CASSSQEAGANVLTF	TGTGCCAGCAGCTCACAGGAGGCTGGGGCCAACGTCCTGACTTTC
TRBV28	TRBJ2-6	NA	NA	CASRQALGSSGANVLTF	TGTGCCAGCCGACAGGCCTTGGGCTCCTCTGGGGCCAACGTCCTGACTTTC
TRBV4-1	TRBJ1-2	NA	NA	CASSQTVNSRGYTF	TGCGCCAGCAGCCAGACGGTAAACAGCCGGGGCTACACCTTC
TRBV28	TRBJ1-5	many	NA	CASSLRGQPQHF	TGTGCCAGCAGTTTGAGGGGTCAGCCCCAGCATTTT
TRBV5-4	TRBJ2-3	NA	TRBD2	CASSLRTSGTDTQYF	TGTGCCAGCAGCTTGAGGACTAGCGGCACAGATACGCAGTATTTT
TRBV5-6	TRBJ1-3	NA	NA	CASSLIVTSSGNTIYF	TGTGCCAGCAGCTTGATTGTAACTAGCTCTGGAAACACCATATATTTT
TRBV27	TRBJ2-7	NA	TRBD1	CASSLQGAGYEQYF	TGTGCCAGCAGCCTCCAGGGGGCCGGCTACGAGCAGTACTTC
TRBV5-6	TRBJ1-2	few	NA	CASSLERVWGYTF	TGTGCCAGCAGCTTGGAACGGGTCTGGGGCTACACCTTC
TRBV5-1	TRBJ1-6	NA	NA	CASSFKLQGSGGNSPLHF	TGCGCCAGCAGCTTCAAACTTCAGGGCAGCGGAGGGAATTCACCCCTCCACTTT
TRBV5-1	TRBJ1-1	NA	NA	CASSFDREAFF	TGCGCCAGCAGCTTTGACAGAGAAGCTTTCTTT
TRBV15	TRBJ1-5	once	NA	CATSGGRSNQPQHF	TGTGCCACCAGCGGGGGACGGTCCAATCAGCCCCAGCATTTT
TRBV20-1	TRBJ2-5	NA	TRBD1	CSEDRDETQYF	TGCAGTGAGGACAGGGACGAGACCCAGTACTTC
TRBV7-6	TRBJ1-1	NA	NA	CASSLANLQSTEAFF	TGTGCCAGCAGCTTAGCAAACCTGCAGAGCACTGAAGCTTTCTTT
TRBV28	TRBJ1-4	NA	TRBD1	CASSSGQNEKLFF	TGTGCCAGCAGTTCGGGACAGAATGAAAAACTGTTTTTT
TRBV19	TRBJ1-1	few	NA	CASKRGTNTEAFF	TGTGCCAGCAAAAGGGGGACGAACACTGAAGCTTTCTTT
TRBV6-5	TRBJ1-1	NA	NA	CASSYSRGDTEAFF	TGTGCCAGCAGTTACTCGAGAGGGGACACTGAAGCTTTCTTT
TRBV30	TRBJ1-1	NA	NA	CAWSVSWGYGVRNTEAFF	TGTGCCTGGAGTGTTTCGTGGGGATACGGAGTAAGAAACACTGAAGCTTTCTTT
TRBV21-1	TRBJ1-5	NA	NA	CASSTREDQPQHF	TGTGCCAGCAGCACCAGGGAGGATCAGCCCCAGCATTTT
TRBV4-3	TRBJ2-3	NA	TRBD2	CASAPWGEGDTQYF	TGCGCCAGCGCGCCTTGGGGGGAGGGAGATACGCAGTATTTT
TRBV27	TRBJ1-2	NA	TRBD1	CASKDRLGYTF	TGTGCCAGCAAGGACAGGTTGGGCTACACCTTC
TRBV5-4	TRBJ2-5	NA	NA	CASSLARHSQIQETQYF	TGTGCCAGCAGCTTGGCCCGTCACAGCCAGATTCAAGAGACCCAGTACTTC
TRBV7-9	TRBJ2-1	NA	TRBD1	CASSTRTGTYNEQFF	TGTGCCAGCAGCACAAGGACAGGGACTTACAATGAGCAGTTCTTC
TRBV6-5	TRBJ1-1	few	NA	CASRESLTSNTEAFF	TGTGCCAGCAGGGAATCCCTGACTTCGAACACTGAAGCTTTCTTT
TRBV7-3	TRBJ2-3	NA	NA	CASSRVGAAGSDTQYF	TGTGCCAGCAGCCGCGTGGGGGCAGCGGGATCAGATACGCAGTATTTT
TRBV7-8	TRBJ2-5	NA	NA	CASSLGSGRETQYF	TGTGCCAGCAGCTTGGGTAGCGGAAGGGAGACCCAGTACTTC
TRBV7-9	TRBJ2-3	NA	NA	CASSSGPSTDTQYF	TGTGCCAGCAGCTCCGGGCCTAGCACAGATACGCAGTATTTT